The next 4 T cell receptor beta chains were all read from a single sample in a study of blood T cell repertoires in COVID-19. Profiled with immunoSEQ multiplex PCR; TCRdb holds only in-frame clones, not every one. Of under 200,000 clones in the sample, about 91% were seen once. Sample: PBMCs or T cells enriched from blood (not recorded which). These receptors all stem from a woman between 18 and 29 years old who had recovered from COVID-19.

The chain links TRBV28 to TRBJ1-3, with a weak D call TRBD1 (5 bases). CDR3 length: 13 residues. V lost 7 bases to trimming and J lost 3 bases, with 10 bases between them. Germline V gene lookup returns CDR1 MDHEN and CDR2 SYDVKM. CDR3 protein: CASIGGGGNTIYF. The DNA of the CDR3 is TGTGCCAGCATCGGGGGAGGTGGAAACACCATATATTTT.

The chain has TRBV4-2 and TRBJ1-1; 7 bases map to TRBD1. The CDR3 has 15 residues. Looked up from germline, CDR1 is LGHNA and CDR2 is YNFKEQ. The ends lost 2 bases at V and 6 bases at J; junction bases unmatched: 9. The CDR3 is CASSQNRDSGSEAFF. CDR3 bases: TGTGCCAGCAGCCAAAACCGGGACAGTGGGTCTGAAGCTTTCTTT.

The V and J genes are TRBV14 and TRBJ2-2, with D tentatively TRBD1 (6 bases). Deletions cut 0 bases from V and 3 bases from J, with 11 bases between. The CDR3 extends over 16 amino acids. Germline lookup yields CDR1 SGHDN and CDR2 FVKESK. Here the CDR3 DNA reads TGTGCCAGCAGCCAAGATCGCGGACAGCACACCGGGGAGCTGTTTTTT. Protein: CASSQDRGQHTGELFF.

This chain links TRBV18 with TRBJ1-1; unclear D gene. Germline V lookup: CDR1 KGHSH, CDR2 LQKENI. V gave up 3 bases and J gave up 6 bases, with 11 bases separating them. The CDR3 has 13 amino acids. CDR3 nucleotides: TGTGCCAGCTCACCCGGGTTCTCCGCTGAAGCTTTCTTT. Protein sequence: CASSPGFSAEAFF.